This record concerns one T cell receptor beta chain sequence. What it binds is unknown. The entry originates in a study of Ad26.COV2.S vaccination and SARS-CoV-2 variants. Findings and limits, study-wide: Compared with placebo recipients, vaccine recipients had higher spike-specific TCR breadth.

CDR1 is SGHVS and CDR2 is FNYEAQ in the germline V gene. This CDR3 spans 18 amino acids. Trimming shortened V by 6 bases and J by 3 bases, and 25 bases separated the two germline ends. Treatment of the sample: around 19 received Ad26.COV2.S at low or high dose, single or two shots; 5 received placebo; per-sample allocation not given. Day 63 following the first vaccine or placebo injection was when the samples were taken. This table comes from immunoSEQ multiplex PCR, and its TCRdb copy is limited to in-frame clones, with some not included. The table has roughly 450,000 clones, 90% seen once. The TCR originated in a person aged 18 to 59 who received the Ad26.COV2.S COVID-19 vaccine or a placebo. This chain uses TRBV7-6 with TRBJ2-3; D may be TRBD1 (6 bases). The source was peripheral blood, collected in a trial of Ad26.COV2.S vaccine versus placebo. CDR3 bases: TGTGCCAGCAGTTACGGACAGTTGGACCCCGGTGGGACAGATACGCAGTATTTT. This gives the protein CASSYGQLDPGGTDTQYF.